What follows are 12 T cell receptor beta chains derived from one specimen sequenced in a study of technical replicates of blood from a handful of donors. Clones were sequenced by immunoSEQ multiplex PCR, and TCRdb holds only the in-frame ones, with some missing. Of roughly 51,000 clones in the sample, 93% were seen once. The sequenced sample consisted of PBMCs. Receptors originate from a human donor in good health. Some clones in this sample may be carry-over from other donors' samples.

The chain joins TRBV5-1 to TRBJ2-1, with D possibly being TRBD2 (6 bases). Germline CDR1 is SGHRS and CDR2 is YFSETQ. This CDR3 is built from 13 residues. The ends were cut back, 4 bases at V and 7 bases at J, with 12 bases in the middle. The CDR3 DNA reads as TGCGCCAGCAGCCCCCCAGGGAGGAATGAGCAGTTCTTC. This gives the protein CASSPPGRNEQFF.

The genes are TRBV30 and TRBJ2-3; D gene unclear. Germline-derived CDR1 and CDR2 are GTSNPN and SVGIG (reference sequence). The ends were cut back, 4 bases at V and 11 bases at J, with 19 bases in the middle. This CDR3 region has 13 residues. The CDR3 DNA reads as TGTGCCTGGAATCCTTCCGGGTCTAAAGAGCAGTATTTT. It specifies CAWNPSGSKEQYF.

The CDR3 is CASESGTGNTIYF. CDR3 nucleotide sequence: TGTGCCAGCGAATCGGGGACTGGAAACACCATATATTTT. The chain couples TRBV7-9 to TRBJ1-3; D not resolved. The germline V gene has CDR1 SEHNR and CDR2 FQNEAQ (reference sequence). Trimming removed 8 bases at V and 2 bases at J, with 10 bases between. CDR3 length equals 13 residues. Full variable domain (remainder filled in from reference TRBV7-9 and TRBJ1-3): DTGVSQNPRHKITKRGQNVTFRCDPISEHNRLYWYRQTLGQGPEFLTYFQNEAQLEKSRLLSDRFSAERPKGSFSTLEIQRTEQGDSAMYLCASESGTGNTIYFGEGSWLTVV.

The chain has TRBV4-3 and TRBJ1-3, with D possibly matching TRBD1 (6 bases). Per germline, CDR1 LGHNA and CDR2 YSLEER. V lost 1 base and J 7 bases, leaving 14 bases between the germline ends. This CDR3 has 15 residues. CDR3 DNA: TGCGCCAGCAGCCAAGGAGGACAGTCGTGGAACACCATATATTTT. Translation gives CASSQGGQSWNTIYF.

This clone was detected only once. The chain has TRBV6-4 and TRBJ2-2, with a tentative D call TRBD1 (6 bases). Trimming took off 0 bases at V and 6 bases at J, with 11 bases between the two ends. This CDR3 contains 15 residues. The germline CDR1 and CDR2 sequences are MRHNA and SNTAGT. CDR3 amino acids: CASSDSPGAPGELFF. CDR3 bases: TGTGCCAGCAGTGACTCCCCAGGGGCCCCCGGGGAGCTGTTTTTT.

This rearrangement joins TRBV27 to TRBJ1-2, with D unclear. Germline CDR1 MNHEY, CDR2 SMNVEV (reference sequence). The CDR3 sequence is 13 residues long. V was shortened by 0 bases and J by 5 bases, with 7 bases between the two germline ends. CDR3 coding DNA: TGTGCCAGCAGTTTATCGGCTTCGTATGGCTACACCTTC. This encodes CASSLSASYGYTF.

The rearrangement uses TRBV19 and TRBJ2-3, with unresolved D. The CDR3 contains 13 residues. Germline-derived CDR1 and CDR2 are LNHDA and SQIVND (reference sequence). The germline V and J ends were trimmed by 0 bases and 7 bases, with 8 bases remaining between them. CDR3 region: CASSIELEYTQYF. For the CDR3, the DNA is TGTGCCAGTAGTATAGAACTCGAATATACGCAGTATTTT.

The rearrangement joins TRBV7-9 to TRBJ1-2; no clear D. The length of the CDR3 is 15 residues. The germline V and J ends were trimmed by 2 bases and 2 bases, with 12 bases remaining between them. Germline V gene sequence: CDR1 SEHNR, CDR2 FQNEAQ (reference sequence). The CDR3 bases are TGTGCCAGCAGCTTAAGTGAAGGGAGGAACTATGGCTACACCTTC. Protein product: CASSLSEGRNYGYTF.

This sequence joins TRBV30 and TRBJ1-5; 11 bases are shared with TRBD1. Germline lookup yields CDR1 GTSNPN and CDR2 SVGIG (reference sequence). This CDR3 is built from 16 residues. V trimming: 5 bases; J trimming: 0 bases; junction bases outside the gene matches: 6. DNA of the CDR3: TGTGCCTGGGGGACAGGGGGGCCGTATAGCAATCAGCCCCAGCATTTT. This sequence encodes CAWGTGGPYSNQPQHF.

The DNA for the CDR3 is TGTGCCTGGAGTTTTGGCAGTTGGACTAGCCCGGGATCCCACGAGCAGTACTTC. Translation gives CAWSFGSWTSPGSHEQYF. The rearrangement links TRBV30 to TRBJ2-7; 8 bases line up with TRBD2. CDR1 and CDR2 (germline): GTSNPN, SVGIG (reference sequence). V lost 2 bases, J lost 5 bases, and 20 bases stayed unmatched. The CDR3 is 18 residues long.

This clone was counted only a few times. The chain uses TRBV7-2 and TRBJ1-6, with a possible D match to TRBD1 (6 bases). This CDR3 is 17 amino acids long. Germline CDR1 and CDR2: SGHTA and FQGNSA. Trimming cost V 2 bases and J 7 bases, with 18 bases left between them. DNA for the CDR3: TGTGCCAGCAGCTTAAGAGACAGGCCGAGGGGGAATTCACCCCTCCACTTT. It translates to CASSLRDRPRGNSPLHF.

The CDR3 nucleotides read TGCAGCGTTCCCACAGGGAACGGGGATCAGCCCCAGCATTTT. Protein product: CSVPTGNGDQPQHF. The J gene is TRBJ1-5, the V gene TRBV29-1, with D perhaps TRBD1 (6 bases). Per germline, CDR1 SQVTM and CDR2 ANQGSEA. This CDR3 is built from 14 residues. V was clipped by 5 bases and J by 5 bases, with 16 bases between them.